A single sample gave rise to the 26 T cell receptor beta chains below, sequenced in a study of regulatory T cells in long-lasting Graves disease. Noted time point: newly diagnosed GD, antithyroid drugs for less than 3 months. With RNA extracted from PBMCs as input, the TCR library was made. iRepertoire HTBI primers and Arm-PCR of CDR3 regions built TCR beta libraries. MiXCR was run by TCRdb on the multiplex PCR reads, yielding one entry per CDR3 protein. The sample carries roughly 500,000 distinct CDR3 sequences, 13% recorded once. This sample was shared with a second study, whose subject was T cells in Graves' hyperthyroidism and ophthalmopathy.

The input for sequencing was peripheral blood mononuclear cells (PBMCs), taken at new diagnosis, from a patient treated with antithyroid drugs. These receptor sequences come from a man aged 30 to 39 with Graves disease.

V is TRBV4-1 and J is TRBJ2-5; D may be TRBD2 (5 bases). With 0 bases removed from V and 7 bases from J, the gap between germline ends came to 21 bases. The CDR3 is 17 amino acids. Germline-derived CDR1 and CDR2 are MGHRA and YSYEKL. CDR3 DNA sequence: TGCGCCAGCAGCCAAGATTTGGGCATTCTTGCGGCGGGGACCCAGTACTTC. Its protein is CASSQDLGILAAGTQYF.

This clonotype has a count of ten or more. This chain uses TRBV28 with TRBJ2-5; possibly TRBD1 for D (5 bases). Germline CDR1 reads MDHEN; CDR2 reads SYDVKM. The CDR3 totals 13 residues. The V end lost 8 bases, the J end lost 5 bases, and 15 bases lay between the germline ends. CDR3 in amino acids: CASAEGVVETQYF. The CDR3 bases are TGTGCCAGCGCCGAAGGGGTCGTGGAGACCCAGTACTTC.

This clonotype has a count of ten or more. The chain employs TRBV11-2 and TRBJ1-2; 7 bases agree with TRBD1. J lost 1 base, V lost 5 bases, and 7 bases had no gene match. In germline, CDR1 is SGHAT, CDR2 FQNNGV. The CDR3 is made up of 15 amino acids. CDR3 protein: CASSPGTAYNYGYTF. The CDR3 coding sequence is TGTGCCAGCAGCCCAGGGACAGCATATAACTATGGCTACACCTTC.

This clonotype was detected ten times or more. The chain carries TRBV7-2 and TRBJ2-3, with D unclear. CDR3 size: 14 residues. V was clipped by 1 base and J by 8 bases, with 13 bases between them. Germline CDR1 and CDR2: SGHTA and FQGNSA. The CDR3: CASSLDLRRGTQYF. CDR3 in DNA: TGTGCCAGCAGCTTAGATCTGAGGAGAGGTACGCAGTATTTT.

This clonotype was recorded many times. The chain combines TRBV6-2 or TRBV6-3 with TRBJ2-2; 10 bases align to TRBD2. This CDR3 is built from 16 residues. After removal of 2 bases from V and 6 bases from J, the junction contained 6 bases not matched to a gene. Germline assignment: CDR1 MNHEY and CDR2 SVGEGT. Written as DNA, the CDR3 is TGTGCCAGCAGTTACACCGGGACTAGCGATTCCGGGGAGCTGTTTTTT. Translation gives CASSYTGTSDSGELFF.

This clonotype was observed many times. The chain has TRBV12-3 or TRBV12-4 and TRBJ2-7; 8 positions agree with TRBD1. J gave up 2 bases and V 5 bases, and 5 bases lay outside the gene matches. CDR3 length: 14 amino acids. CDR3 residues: CASSHRTGTYEQYF. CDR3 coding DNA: TGTGCCAGCAGTCACCGGACAGGGACCTACGAGCAGTACTTC.

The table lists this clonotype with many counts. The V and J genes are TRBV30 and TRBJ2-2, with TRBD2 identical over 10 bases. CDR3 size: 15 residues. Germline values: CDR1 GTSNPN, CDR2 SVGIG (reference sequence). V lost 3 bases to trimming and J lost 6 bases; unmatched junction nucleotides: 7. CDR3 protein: CAWSRYGTSAGELFF. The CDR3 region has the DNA TGTGCCTGGAGCCGATATGGGACTAGCGCCGGGGAGCTGTTTTTT.

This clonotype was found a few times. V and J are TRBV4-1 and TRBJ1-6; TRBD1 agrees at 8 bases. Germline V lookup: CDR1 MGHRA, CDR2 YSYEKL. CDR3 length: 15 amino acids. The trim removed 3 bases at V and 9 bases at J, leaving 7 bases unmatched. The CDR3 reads CASSHPQGVASPLHF. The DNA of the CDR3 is TGCGCCAGCAGCCACCCACAGGGGGTGGCTTCACCCCTCCACTTT.

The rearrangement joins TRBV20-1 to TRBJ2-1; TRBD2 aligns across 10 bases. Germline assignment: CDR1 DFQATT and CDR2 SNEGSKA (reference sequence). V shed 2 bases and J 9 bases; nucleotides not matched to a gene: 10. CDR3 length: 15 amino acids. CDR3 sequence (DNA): TGCAGTGCTAGACTCTCTAGCGGGAGTTATGGTGAGCAGTTCTTC. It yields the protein CSARLSSGSYGEQFF.

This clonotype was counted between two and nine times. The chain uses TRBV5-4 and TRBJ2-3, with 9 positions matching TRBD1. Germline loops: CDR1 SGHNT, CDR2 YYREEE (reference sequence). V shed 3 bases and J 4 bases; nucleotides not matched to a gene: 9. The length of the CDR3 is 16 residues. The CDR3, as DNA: TGTGCCAGCAGCTCTCCCGGGACAGGGCACGCAGATACGCAGTATTTT. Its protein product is CASSSPGTGHADTQYF.

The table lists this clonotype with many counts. The DNA for the CDR3 is TGCAGTGCCGAGAGGGGACAGCGGAACACTGAAGCTTTCTTT. It specifies CSAERGQRNTEAFF. The chain couples TRBV20-1 to TRBJ1-1, with TRBD1 matching 7 bases. Germline V gene data show CDR1 as DFQATT and CDR2 as SNEGSKA (reference sequence). The CDR3 consists of 14 residues. J gave up 1 base and V 6 bases, and 8 bases lay outside the gene matches.

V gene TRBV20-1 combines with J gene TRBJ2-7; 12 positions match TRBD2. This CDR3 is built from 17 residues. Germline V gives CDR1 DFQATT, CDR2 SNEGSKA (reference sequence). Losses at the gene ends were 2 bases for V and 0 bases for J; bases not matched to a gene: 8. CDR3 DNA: TGCAGTGCTAGAAAGCTAGCGGGAGGGCACAGCTCCTACGAGCAGTACTTC. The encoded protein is CSARKLAGGHSSYEQYF.

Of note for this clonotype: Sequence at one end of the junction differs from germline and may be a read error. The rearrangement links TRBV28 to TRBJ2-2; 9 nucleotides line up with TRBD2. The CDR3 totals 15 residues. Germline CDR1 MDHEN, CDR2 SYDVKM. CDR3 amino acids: CGSSFGTSNTGELFF. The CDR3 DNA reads TGTGGCAGCAGTTTCGGGACTAGCAACACCGGGGAGCTGTTTTTT.

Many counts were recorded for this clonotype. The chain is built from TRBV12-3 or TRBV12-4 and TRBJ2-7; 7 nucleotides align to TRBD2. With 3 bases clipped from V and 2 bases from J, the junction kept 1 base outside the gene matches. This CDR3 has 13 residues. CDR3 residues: CASSFREAYEQYF. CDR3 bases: TGTGCCAGCAGTTTTCGGGAGGCCTACGAGCAGTACTTC.

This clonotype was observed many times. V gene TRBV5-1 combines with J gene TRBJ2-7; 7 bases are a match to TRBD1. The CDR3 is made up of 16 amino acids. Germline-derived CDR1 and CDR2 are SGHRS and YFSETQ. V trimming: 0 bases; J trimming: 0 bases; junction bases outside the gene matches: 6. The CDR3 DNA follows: TGCGCCAGCAGCTTGGCCGAGACAGGGCCCTCCTACGAGCAGTACTTC. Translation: CASSLAETGPSYEQYF.

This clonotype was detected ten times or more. CDR3 residues: CASSFRGQGGSNQPQHF. CDR3 coding DNA: TGTGCCAGCAGTTTCCGGGGACAGGGTGGCAGCAATCAGCCCCAGCATTTT. The chain joins TRBV12-3 or TRBV12-4 to TRBJ1-5; 9 bases align to TRBD1. Trimming took 3 bases from V and 1 from J; bases not matched to a gene: 7. The CDR3 spans 17 residues.

CDR3 nucleotide sequence: TGTGCCAGCAGAGATAACCGGGACAAAAACATTCAGTACTTC. Residues: CASRDNRDKNIQYF. The rearrangement uses TRBV7-9 and TRBJ2-4, with a tentative D call TRBD2 (5 bases). CDR3 length: 14 amino acids. Germline V gene lookup returns CDR1 SEHNR and CDR2 FQNEAQ (reference sequence). Trimming pared 6 bases from V and 3 bases from J, leaving 12 bases between.

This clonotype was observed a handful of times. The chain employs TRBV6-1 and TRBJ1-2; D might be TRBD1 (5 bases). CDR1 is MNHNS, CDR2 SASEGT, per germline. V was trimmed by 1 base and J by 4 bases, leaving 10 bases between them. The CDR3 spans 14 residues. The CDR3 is CASSEVGRGYGYTF. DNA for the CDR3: TGTGCCAGCAGTGAAGTGGGACGGGGCTATGGCTACACCTTC.

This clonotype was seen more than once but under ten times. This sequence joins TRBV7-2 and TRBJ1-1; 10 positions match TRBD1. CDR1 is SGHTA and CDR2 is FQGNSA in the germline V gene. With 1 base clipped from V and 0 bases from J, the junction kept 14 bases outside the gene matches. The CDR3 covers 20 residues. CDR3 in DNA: TGTGCCAGCAGCTTAGTAGGGACAGGGGTGTTGCGAGCTCTGAACACTGAAGCTTTCTTT. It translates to CASSLVGTGVLRALNTEAFF. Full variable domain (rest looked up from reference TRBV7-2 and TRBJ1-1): GAGVSQSPSNKVTEKGKDVELRCDPISGHTALYWYRQSLGQGLEFLIYFQGNSAPDKSGLPSDRFSAERTGGSVSTLTIQRTQQEDSAVYLCASSLVGTGVLRALNTEAFFGQGTRLTVV.

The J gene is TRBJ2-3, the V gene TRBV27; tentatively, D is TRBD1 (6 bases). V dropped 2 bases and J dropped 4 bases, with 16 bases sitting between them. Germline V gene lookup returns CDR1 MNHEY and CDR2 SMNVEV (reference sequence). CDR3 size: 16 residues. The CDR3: CASSLQGLDGSDTQYF. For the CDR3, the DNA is TGTGCCAGCAGTTTACAGGGGCTAGACGGATCAGATACGCAGTATTTT.

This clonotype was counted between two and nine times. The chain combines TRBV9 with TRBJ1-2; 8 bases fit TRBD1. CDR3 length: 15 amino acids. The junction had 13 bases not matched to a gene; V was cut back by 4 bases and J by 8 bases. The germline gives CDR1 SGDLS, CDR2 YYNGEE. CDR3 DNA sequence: TGTGCCAGCAGCACTTGGACAGGGCCGGGGGAGGGCTACACCTTC. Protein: CASSTWTGPGEGYTF.

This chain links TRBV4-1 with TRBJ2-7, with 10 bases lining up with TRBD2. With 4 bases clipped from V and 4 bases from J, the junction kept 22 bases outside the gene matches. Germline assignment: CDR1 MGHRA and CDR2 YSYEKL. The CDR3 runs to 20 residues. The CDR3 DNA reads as TGCGCCAGCAGCCGGACGGTGGTACCGGGACTAGCGCAGAGAGGATACGAGCAGTACTTC. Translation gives CASSRTVVPGLAQRGYEQYF.

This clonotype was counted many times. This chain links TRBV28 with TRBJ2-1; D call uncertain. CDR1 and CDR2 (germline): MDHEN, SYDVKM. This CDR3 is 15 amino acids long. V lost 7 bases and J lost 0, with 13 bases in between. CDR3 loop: CASNEVTSSYNEQFF. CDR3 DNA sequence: TGTGCCAGCAACGAGGTTACGAGCTCCTACAATGAGCAGTTCTTC.

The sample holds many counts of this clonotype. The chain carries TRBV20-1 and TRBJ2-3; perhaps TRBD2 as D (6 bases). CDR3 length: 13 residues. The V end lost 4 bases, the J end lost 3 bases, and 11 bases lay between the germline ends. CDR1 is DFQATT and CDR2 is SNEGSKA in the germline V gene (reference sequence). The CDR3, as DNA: TGCAGTGCTATTTTTGGGGGGACAGATACGCAGTATTTT. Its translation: CSAIFGGTDTQYF.

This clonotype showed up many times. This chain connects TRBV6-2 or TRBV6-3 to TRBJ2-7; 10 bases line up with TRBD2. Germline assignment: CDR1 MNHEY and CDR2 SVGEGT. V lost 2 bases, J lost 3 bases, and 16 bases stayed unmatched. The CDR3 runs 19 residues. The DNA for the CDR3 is TGTGCCAGCAGTTACCGGCGGGGGGTACCGGGACTAGCGCTCTACGAGCAGTACTTC. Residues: CASSYRRGVPGLALYEQYF.

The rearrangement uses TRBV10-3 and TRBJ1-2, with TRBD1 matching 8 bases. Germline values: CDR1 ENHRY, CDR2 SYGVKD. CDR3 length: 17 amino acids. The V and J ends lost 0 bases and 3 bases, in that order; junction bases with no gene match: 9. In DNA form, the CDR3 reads TGTGCCATCAGTGAGTCGGGAACAGGGGGAATATACTATGGCTACACCTTC. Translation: CAISESGTGGIYYGYTF.